This T cell receptor beta chain comes out of a study of T cells expressing NK-cell markers (dated by TCRdb to 2018 to 2021). With regard to the full study: Three sorted T-cell subsets (CD3+CD56+NKG2C+, CD3+CD56+NKG2C- and CD3+CD56-NKG2C+) from fewer than 10 donors had their TCR beta-chain repertoires profiled. The study sequenced eight donors, all healthy volunteers chosen at random: three men and five women. Among the eight sequenced donors, seven were HCMV-seropositive and one was HCMV-seronegative. The libraries were sequenced on Illumina HiSeq 2000/2500, MiSeq or NextSeq, producing 2 x 150 bp reads. The paper's findings and limits, for the study overall: It remained unclear whether the expanded NKG2C-expressing T cell clones were specific for HCMV antigens. In six donors, the dominant CD3+CD56+NKG2C+ clonotypes ranked among the top 10 CD8+ clonotypes, making up roughly 1.0-7.0% of CD8+ T cells. Those dominant clonotypes were again the most abundant among CD3+CD56-NKG2C+ cells in several donors, at roughly 25-60.1%.

Including the terminal cysteine and phenylalanine, the CDR3 comprises 12 residues. DNA is not on record. As for this clonotype: Its antigen remains unidentified.

HCMV serostatus was determined by detecting HCMV-specific IgG in serum with a commercial ELISA kit. Peripheral blood mononuclear cells were isolated from blood by Ficoll density gradient centrifugation. TCRdb names Illumina HiSeq 2000 as the instrument used. TCR beta cDNA libraries were made by 5'RACE template switching that added a universal primer site and unique molecular identifiers. cDNA synthesis was primed from the TCR beta constant segment, followed by two successive PCR amplification steps. The study's own analysis went as follows. MIGEC handled demultiplexing of the reads and grouping by UMI, while MiTCR was used to assemble and quantify clonotypes. Only TCR cDNA sequences supported by at least two reads were kept to exclude erroneous sequences. Downstream repertoire analysis used the tcR package, and clonotypes were matched across fractions by CDR3 nucleotide sequence plus V segment. VDJmatch was used to annotate antigen specificity against VDJdb, with one amino acid substitution in CDR3 permitted. Each CDR3 protein sequence appears as one entry after TCRdb reprocessed the reads, and no DNA is included. TCRdb's processing, not the authors' own work, is the source of the V and J calls. This sample's table has entries for a few hundred thousand distinct CDR3 sequences. 1.4% of the sample is held by the ten biggest clonotypes.

The sequence joins TRBV12-3 or TRBV12-4 to TRBJ2-1. This clonotype was sampled from a woman aged 50 to 60 in good health. Donor details come from another sample of the same person, matched by shared clones. The sample was blood T cells: a sorted CD56 or NKG2C T cell subset, CD4+ or CD8+ T cells, or bulk PBMC T cells (not recorded which). The encoded CDR3 is CASSINDNEQFF.